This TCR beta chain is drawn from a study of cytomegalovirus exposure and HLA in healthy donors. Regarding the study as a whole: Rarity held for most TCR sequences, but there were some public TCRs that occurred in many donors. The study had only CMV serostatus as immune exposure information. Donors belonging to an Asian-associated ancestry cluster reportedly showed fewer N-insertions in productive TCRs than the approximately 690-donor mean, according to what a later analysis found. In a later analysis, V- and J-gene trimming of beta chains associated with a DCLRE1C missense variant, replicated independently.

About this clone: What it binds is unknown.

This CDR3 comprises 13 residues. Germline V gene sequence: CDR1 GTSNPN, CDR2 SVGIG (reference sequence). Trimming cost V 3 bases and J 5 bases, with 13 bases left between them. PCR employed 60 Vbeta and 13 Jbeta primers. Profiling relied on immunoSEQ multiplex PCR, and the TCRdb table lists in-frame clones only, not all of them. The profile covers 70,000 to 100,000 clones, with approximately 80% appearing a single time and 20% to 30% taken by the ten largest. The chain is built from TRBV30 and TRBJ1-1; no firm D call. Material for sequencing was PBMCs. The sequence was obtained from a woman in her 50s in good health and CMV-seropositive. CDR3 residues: CAWSRKSGTEAFF. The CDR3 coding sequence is TGTGCCTGGAGCCGAAAATCCGGGACTGAAGCTTTCTTT.